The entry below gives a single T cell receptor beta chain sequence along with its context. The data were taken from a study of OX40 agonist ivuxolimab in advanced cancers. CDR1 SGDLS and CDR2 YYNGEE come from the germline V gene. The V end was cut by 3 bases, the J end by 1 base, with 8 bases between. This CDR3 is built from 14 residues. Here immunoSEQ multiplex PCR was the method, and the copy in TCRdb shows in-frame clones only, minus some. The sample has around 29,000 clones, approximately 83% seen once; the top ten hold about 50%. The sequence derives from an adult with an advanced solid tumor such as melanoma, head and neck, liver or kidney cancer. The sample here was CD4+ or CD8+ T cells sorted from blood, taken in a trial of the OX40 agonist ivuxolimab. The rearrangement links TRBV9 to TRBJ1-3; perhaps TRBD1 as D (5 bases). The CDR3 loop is CASSGRESGNTIYF. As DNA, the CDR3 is TGTGCCAGCAGCGGCAGGGAATCTGGAAACACCATATATTTT.